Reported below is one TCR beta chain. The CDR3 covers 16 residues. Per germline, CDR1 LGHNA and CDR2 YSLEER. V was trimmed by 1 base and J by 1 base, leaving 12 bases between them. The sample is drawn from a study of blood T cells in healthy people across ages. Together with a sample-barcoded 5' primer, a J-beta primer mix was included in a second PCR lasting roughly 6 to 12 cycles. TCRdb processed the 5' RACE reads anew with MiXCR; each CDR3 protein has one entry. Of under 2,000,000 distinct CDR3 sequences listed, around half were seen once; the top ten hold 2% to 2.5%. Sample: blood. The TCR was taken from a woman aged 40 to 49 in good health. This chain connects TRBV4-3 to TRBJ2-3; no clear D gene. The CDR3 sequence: CASSQATGIGTDTQYF. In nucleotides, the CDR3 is TGCGCCAGCAGCCAAGCGACTGGAATCGGCACAGATACGCAGTATTTT.